This T cell receptor (beta chain) was recovered during a study of blood T cell repertoires in COVID-19. About the study: PBMCs, B-cell-depleted T cells, or T cells provided the cDNA or gDNA that made up the material.

V lost 0 bases and J lost 2, with 16 bases in between. Germline values: CDR1 PRHDT, CDR2 FYEKMQ (reference sequence). CDR3 length: 17 amino acids. Some clones are missing from TCRdb's copy, which holds only in-frame ones; the method was immunoSEQ multiplex PCR. The table shows 200,000 to 250,000 clones, with about 83% occurring only once. The rearrangement links TRBV13 to TRBJ1-1; perhaps TRBD1 as D (5 bases). The sequenced sample was PBMCs or T cells enriched from blood (not recorded which). The TCR comes from a woman aged 45-59 years who had been exposed to COVID-19. In DNA, the CDR3 is TGTGCCAGCAGCTTAGGTCTGGGTGCAGGGAAAAACACTGAAGCTTTCTTT. Its protein is CASSLGLGAGKNTEAFF.